The next 10 T cell receptor beta chains were all read from a single sample in a study of blood T cell repertoires in COVID-19. Clones were read by immunoSEQ multiplex PCR, and TCRdb kept only the in-frame ones, dropping some. The sample has under 60,000 clones; about nine tenths are singletons. Sequencing was done on a sample of peripheral blood. The receptors were gathered from a human donor in a cohort sampled during active COVID-19.

This chain joins TRBV5-1 and TRBJ2-7, with 8 bases aligning to TRBD1. J lost 3 bases, V lost 3 bases, and 11 bases had no gene match. In germline, CDR1 is SGHRS, CDR2 YFSETQ. The CDR3 has 16 amino acids. The CDR3 region has the DNA TGCGCCAGCAGCTCCTACAAAGGACAGGGAATCTACGAGCAGTACTTC. Its translation is CASSSYKGQGIYEQYF.

The rearrangement links TRBV30 to TRBJ1-3, with TRBD1 as a possible D gene (6 bases). This CDR3 region has 14 residues. V lost 0 bases and J 11 bases, leaving 17 bases between the germline ends. Germline lookup yields CDR1 GTSNPN and CDR2 SVGIG (reference sequence). The CDR3 DNA sequence: TGTGCCTGGAGTGTACTTGGGCAGGGGCGCGCCATATATTTT. It codes for CAWSVLGQGRAIYF. The full variable domain, rest sourced from reference TRBV30 and TRBJ1-3, is SQTIHQWPATLVQPVGSPLSLECTVEGTSNPNLYWYRQAAGRGLQLLFYSVGIGQISSEVPQNLSASRPQDRQFILSSKKLLLSDSGFYLCAWSVLGQGRAIYFGEGSWLTVV.

This clone was counted a few times. The rearrangement uses TRBV4-1 and TRBJ2-2; D ambiguous. From germline, CDR1 is MGHRA and CDR2 YSYEKL. This CDR3 region has 14 residues. With 0 bases removed from V and 3 bases from J, the gap between germline ends came to 5 bases. The CDR3 DNA reads as TGCGCCAGCAGCCAAGATCAGTACACCGGGGAGCTGTTTTTT. This translates into CASSQDQYTGELFF.

The sample holds one count of this clone. The genes are TRBV28 and TRBJ2-7; D might be TRBD2 (6 bases). The germline V and J ends were trimmed by 3 bases and 2 bases, with 14 bases remaining between them. The CDR3 runs 15 residues. Germline values: CDR1 MDHEN, CDR2 SYDVKM. For the CDR3, the DNA is TGTGCCAGCAGTTTTCGGGGGATGGAAACCTACGAGCAGTACTTC. Translated: CASSFRGMETYEQYF.

The gene calls are TRBV5-1 and TRBJ2-5; 7 nucleotides line up with TRBD2. Germline loops: CDR1 SGHRS, CDR2 YFSETQ. CDR3 length equals 14 residues. With 4 bases clipped from V and 5 bases from J, the junction kept 8 bases outside the gene matches. CDR3 DNA: TGCGCCAGCAGCCCAGGACTAGTTAGTGAGACCCAGTACTTC. Its translation is CASSPGLVSETQYF.

The chain carries TRBV19 and TRBJ2-2; 9 bases align to TRBD1. Germline values: CDR1 LNHDA, CDR2 SQIVND (reference sequence). Trimming took 3 bases from V and 6 from J; bases not matched to a gene: 8. CDR3 length equals 16 residues. The CDR3 nucleotides read TGTGCCAGTAGTATCTCACAGGGGGCGTTGGCCGGGGAGCTGTTTTTT. This gives the protein CASSISQGALAGELFF.

The chain links TRBV9 to TRBJ2-1, with TRBD2 matching 7 bases. CDR1 and CDR2 (germline): SGDLS, YYNGEE. J lost 8 bases, V lost 3 bases, and 11 bases had no gene match. CDR3 length: 15 residues. The CDR3 region has the DNA TGTGCCAGCAGCGCGACCGGGAGGCGTAGGGATGAGCAGTTCTTC. This encodes CASSATGRRRDEQFF.

The CDR3: CASSESRVGGYTF. Here the CDR3 DNA reads TGTGCCAGCAGTGAGTCCAGGGTAGGAGGCTACACCTTC. This chain joins TRBV2 and TRBJ1-2, with a tentative D call TRBD1 (5 bases). This CDR3 is 13 amino acids long. The germline gives CDR1 SNHLY, CDR2 FYNNEI. Trimming pared 3 bases from V and 8 bases from J, leaving 13 bases between.

CDR3 in DNA: TGTGCTAGTGGTTCCCGAACCGGGACAGGGTATCAGCCCCAGCATTTT. This gives the protein CASGSRTGTGYQPQHF. This chain joins TRBV12-5 and TRBJ1-5, with TRBD1 identical over 9 bases. The CDR3 extends over 16 amino acids. The germline CDR1 and CDR2 sequences are LGHNT and FRNRAP. The V and J ends lost 4 bases and 5 bases, in that order; junction bases with no gene match: 9.

The chain employs TRBV7-2 and TRBJ1-1, with TRBD1 identical over 7 bases. This CDR3 has 13 residues. The V gene end was trimmed by 5 bases and the J gene end by 6 bases; junction bases not matched to a gene: 6. The germline V gene has CDR1 SGHTA and CDR2 FQGNSA. CDR3 in amino acids: CASSPRQGPEAFF. CDR3 DNA sequence: TGTGCCAGCAGCCCACGACAGGGACCTGAAGCTTTCTTT.